Shown below are 9 T cell receptor beta chains from a single sample sequenced in a study of cytomegalovirus exposure and HLA in healthy donors. TCRdb's copy holds only in-frame clones and misses some; the assay was immunoSEQ multiplex PCR. This sample carries roughly 60,000 clones, roughly nine tenths of them seen once, and the ten largest clones take 2.2%. The sequencing sample was made of PBMCs. Receptors originate from a woman in her thirties in good health and CMV-seronegative.

V and J are TRBV5-1 and TRBJ2-2, with TRBD1 matching over 9 bases. V dropped 3 bases and J dropped 1; count of bases not matched to a gene: 1. The CDR3 covers 15 residues. The V gene's germline CDR1 is SGHRS and CDR2 YFSETQ. CDR3 bases: TGCGCCAGCAGCTGGGACAGGGTGAACACCGGGGAGCTGTTTTTT. Protein: CASSWDRVNTGELFF.

This clone was counted a few times. The chain uses TRBV30 and TRBJ1-5; D unclear. V dropped 4 bases and J dropped 0 bases, with 10 bases sitting between them. The CDR3 consists of 14 residues. Germline CDR1 is GTSNPN and CDR2 is SVGIG (reference sequence). In DNA form, the CDR3 reads TGTGCCTGGAAACAGAAGTATAGCAATCAGCCCCAGCATTTT. Residues: CAWKQKYSNQPQHF.

This chain connects TRBV7-8 to TRBJ2-7, with 7 bases fitting TRBD2. CDR3 length: 17 residues. From germline, CDR1 is SGHVS and CDR2 FQNEAQ. Losses at the gene ends were 4 bases for V and 0 bases for J; bases not matched to a gene: 12. CDR3 sequence (DNA): TGTGCCAGCAGCTCCGTCCTACTAGCGCAAAGCTCCTACGAGCAGTACTTC. Its translation: CASSSVLLAQSSYEQYF.

The rearrangement uses TRBV28 and TRBJ1-1, with unresolved D. Trimming cost V 2 bases and J 3 bases, with 13 bases left between them. CDR3 length: 15 amino acids. Per germline, CDR1 MDHEN and CDR2 SYDVKM. This CDR3 reads CASSLNRVWDTEAFF. Here the CDR3 DNA reads TGTGCCAGCAGTTTAAACCGGGTTTGGGACACTGAAGCTTTCTTT. The variable domain in full, completed from reference TRBV28 and TRBJ1-1, reads DVKVTQSSRYLVKRTGEKVFLECVQDMDHENMFWYRQDPGLGLRLIYFSYDVKMKEKGDIPEGYSVSREKKERFSLILESASTNQTSMYLCASSLNRVWDTEAFFGQGTRLTVV.

This chain's CDR3 is CATGTSGPEAFF. Here the CDR3 DNA reads TGTGCCACCGGGACTTCGGGCCCTGAAGCTTTCTTT. The V gene is TRBV19, the J gene TRBJ1-1; perhaps TRBD1 as D (5 bases). CDR1 is LNHDA, CDR2 SQIVND, per germline (reference sequence). The V end was cut by 10 bases, the J end by 6 bases, with 15 bases between. This CDR3 has 12 residues.

The chain employs TRBV11-1 and TRBJ2-1, with no clear D. Germline V lookup: CDR1 SGHAT, CDR2 FQDESV (reference sequence). The CDR3 has 16 residues. V was cut by 1 base and J by 7 bases, with 17 bases left in between. The CDR3 DNA follows: TGTGCCAGCAGCTTAGTGGCAGGCTACCAGACGAATGAGCAGTTCTTC. It encodes CASSLVAGYQTNEQFF.

The chain uses TRBV4-1 and TRBJ2-5, with 8 nucleotides matching TRBD2. The V gene end was trimmed by 2 bases and the J gene end by 1 base; junction bases not matched to a gene: 6. Germline V CDR1 and CDR2: MGHRA, YSYEKL. This CDR3 is built from 16 residues. As DNA, the CDR3 is TGCGCCAGCAGCCAACTAGCGGGCATACCCCAAGAGACCCAGTACTTC. Its translation: CASSQLAGIPQETQYF.

The V gene is TRBV7-3, the J gene TRBJ1-2; 7 bases line up with TRBD1. The CDR3 totals 14 residues. V gave up 3 bases and J gave up 4 bases; unmatched junction bases: 5. CDR1 SGHTA and CDR2 FQGTGA come from the germline V gene. The CDR3 DNA follows: TGTGCCAGCAGCTTGGGGACAGATTTCTATGGCTACACCTTC. Translating gives CASSLGTDFYGYTF.

In this sample, this clone turned up once. V usage is TRBV6-5 and J usage is TRBJ1-1; 7 bases line up with TRBD1. The J segment lost 5 bases and the V segment lost 5 bases, leaving 2 bases of the junction unmatched. The CDR3 totals 12 residues. From germline, CDR1 is MNHEY and CDR2 SVGAGI. CDR3 in amino acids: CASSPDRTEAFF. DNA for the CDR3: TGTGCCAGCAGTCCGGACAGGACTGAAGCTTTCTTT.